This TCR beta chain appears in the sequencing data of a study of T cell responses to AZD1222 COVID-19 vaccine. Per the germline V gene, CDR1 is SGHNT and CDR2 is YYREEE (reference sequence). J gave up 0 bases and V 4 bases, and 10 bases lay outside the gene matches. CDR3 size: 17 residues. As concerns this clone: Its antigen is unidentified.

The repertoire was sequenced with immunoSEQ multiplex PCR; TCRdb's copy has only in-frame clones and lacks some. The sample holds 150,000 to 200,000 clones; roughly 90% are singletons and the top ten take 0.99%. Study-level points and caveats: The repertoires were collected only after the peak T cell response. Vaccine-associated CD4 TCRs spanned spike, dominant at 160-218 and 743-854. Unmutated variant regions reportedly attract nearly half of all spike-specific TCRs.

This clonotype was sampled from an adult in good health. The chain joins TRBV5-4 to TRBJ2-7; 10 nucleotides agree with TRBD2. Sequenced here: peripheral blood, sampled on day 0 of AZD1222 vaccination. The CDR3 sequence: CASSPPKLAGDSYEQYF. The CDR3 nucleotides are TGTGCCAGCAGCCCACCCAAGCTAGCGGGGGACTCCTACGAGCAGTACTTC. The whole variable domain, remainder taken from reference TRBV5-4 and TRBJ2-7, is ETGVTQSPTHLIKTRGQQVTLRCSSQSGHNTVSWYQQALGQGPQFIFQYYREEENGRGNFPPRFSGLQFPNYSSELNVNALELDDSALYLCASSPPKLAGDSYEQYFGPGTRLTVT.